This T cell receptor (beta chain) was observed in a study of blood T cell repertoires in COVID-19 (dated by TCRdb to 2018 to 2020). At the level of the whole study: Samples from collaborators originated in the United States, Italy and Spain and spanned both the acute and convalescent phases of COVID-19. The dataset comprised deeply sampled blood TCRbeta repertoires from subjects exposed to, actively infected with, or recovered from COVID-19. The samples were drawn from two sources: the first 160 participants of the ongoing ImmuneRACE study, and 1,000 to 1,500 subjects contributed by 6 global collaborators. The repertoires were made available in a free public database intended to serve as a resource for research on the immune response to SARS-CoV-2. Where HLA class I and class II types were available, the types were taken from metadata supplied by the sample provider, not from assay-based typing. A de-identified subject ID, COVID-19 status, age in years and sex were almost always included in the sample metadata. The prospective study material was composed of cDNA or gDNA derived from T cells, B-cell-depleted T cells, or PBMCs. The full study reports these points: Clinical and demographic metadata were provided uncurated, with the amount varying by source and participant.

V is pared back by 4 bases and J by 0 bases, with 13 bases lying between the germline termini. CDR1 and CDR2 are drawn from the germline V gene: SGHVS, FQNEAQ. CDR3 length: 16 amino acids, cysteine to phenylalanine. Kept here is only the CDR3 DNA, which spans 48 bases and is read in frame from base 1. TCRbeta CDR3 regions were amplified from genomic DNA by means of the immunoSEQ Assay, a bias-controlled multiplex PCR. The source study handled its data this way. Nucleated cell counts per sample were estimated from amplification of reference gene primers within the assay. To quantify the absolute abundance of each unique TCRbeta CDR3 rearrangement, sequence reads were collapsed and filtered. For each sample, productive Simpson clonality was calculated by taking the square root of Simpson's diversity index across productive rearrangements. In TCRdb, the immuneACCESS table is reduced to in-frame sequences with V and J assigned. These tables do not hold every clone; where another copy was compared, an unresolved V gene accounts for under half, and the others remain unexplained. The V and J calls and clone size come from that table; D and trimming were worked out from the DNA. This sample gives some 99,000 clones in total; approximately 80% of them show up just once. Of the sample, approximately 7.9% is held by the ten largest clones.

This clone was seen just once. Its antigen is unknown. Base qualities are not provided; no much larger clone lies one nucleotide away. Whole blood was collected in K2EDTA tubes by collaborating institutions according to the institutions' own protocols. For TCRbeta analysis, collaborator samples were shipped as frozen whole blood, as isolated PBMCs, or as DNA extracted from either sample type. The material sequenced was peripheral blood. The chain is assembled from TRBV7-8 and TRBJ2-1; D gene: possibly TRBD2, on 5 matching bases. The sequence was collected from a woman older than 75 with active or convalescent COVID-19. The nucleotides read TGTGCCAGCAGCTACCGGGATCAGAGCTCCTACAATGAGCAGTTCTTC. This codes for CASSYRDQSSYNEQFF.